These T cell receptor beta chains were read from a single sample in a study of graft-versus-host responses after intestinal transplantation. Generated by immunoSEQ multiplex PCR, the TCRdb table keeps only in-frame clones and is missing some. The repertoire holds about 38,000 clones, approximately 94% seen once, with over 0.2% in the top ten. These receptors have no identified antigens. The sample in question was unstimulated CD4+ T cells sorted from spleen or lymph node cells, obtained before transplant. The source is a human donor who was the organ donor for an intestinal transplant. Each CDR3 is given with its conserved first and last residue. Each record gives: clone size, V gene, J gene, D gene, CDR3 protein, CDR3 DNA. The D gene is left open where the match is weak. The listing skips clone size in some rows; elsewhere it reads once, few, many or a size class.

>few|TRBV5-5|TRBJ1-2|NA
CASSLGDPGLNGYTF
TGTGCCAGCAGCTTGGGCGATCCAGGGTTGAACGGCTACACCTTC
>NA|TRBV7-2|TRBJ1-6|NA
CASSLSSGVDSPLHF
TGTGCCAGCAGCTTATCATCCGGGGTGGATTCACCCCTCCACTTT
>NA|TRBV27|TRBJ2-7|NA
CASSFTNGNPYEQYF
TGTGCCAGCAGTTTCACCAACGGGAACCCCTACGAGCAGTACTTC
>NA|TRBV6-5|TRBJ2-2|NA
CASSLLDTGELFF
TGTGCCAGCAGTTTACTAGACACCGGGGAGCTGTTTTTT
>NA|TRBV5-1|TRBJ2-7|NA
CASSLWGGLIGRYF
TGCGCCAGCAGCTTGTGGGGGGGCCTAATAGGTCGGTACTTC
>NA|TRBV5-4|TRBJ2-5|TRBD2
CASSWGASGGAEETQYF
TGTGCCAGCAGCTGGGGGGCTAGCGGGGGGGCGGAGGAGACCCAGTACTTC
>NA|TRBV2|TRBJ1-5|NA
CASSLGPSSNQPQHF
TGTGCCAGCAGTCTCGGTCCTTCTAGCAATCAGCCCCAGCATTTT
>NA|TRBV7-8|TRBJ2-5|TRBD2
CASSWPPGLAGFAETQYF
TGTGCCAGCAGCTGGCCCCCGGGACTAGCGGGGTTCGCAGAGACCCAGTACTTC
>NA|TRBV5-4|TRBJ1-1|TRBD1
CASSSQGAGGANTEAFF
TGTGCCAGCAGCTCACAGGGGGCGGGGGGGGCGAACACTGAAGCTTTCTTT
>NA|TRBV11-2|TRBJ2-7|TRBD1
CASSFGRGQGAFFDEQYF
TGTGCCAGCAGCTTTGGTCGGGGACAGGGGGCGTTCTTCGACGAGCAGTACTTC
>NA|TRBV5-6|TRBJ2-3|TRBD2
CASSLYSGGNTDTQYF
TGTGCCAGCAGCCTCTATAGCGGGGGGAACACAGATACGCAGTATTTT
>NA|TRBV27|TRBJ1-4|TRBD1
CASSLMGRGSEKLFF
TGTGCCAGCAGTTTAATGGGCAGGGGGAGTGAAAAACTGTTTTTT
>NA|TRBV2|TRBJ1-1|NA
CASSGQALNTEAFF
TGTGCCAGCAGTGGACAGGCCCTGAACACTGAAGCTTTCTTT
>NA|TRBV4-3|TRBJ2-1|NA
CASSSDKFYNEQFF
TGCGCCAGCAGCAGTGACAAGTTTTACAATGAGCAGTTCTTC
>NA|TRBV27|TRBJ1-3|TRBD1
CASSPLTGATGNTIYF
TGTGCCAGCAGTCCCTTGACAGGGGCCACCGGAAACACCATATATTTT
>NA|TRBV28|TRBJ1-2|NA
CASRSWGWGGYTF
TGTGCCAGCAGATCCTGGGGATGGGGTGGCTACACCTTC
>NA|TRBV18|TRBJ1-1|NA
CASSAGAQRTEAFF
TGTGCCAGCTCAGCCGGGGCCCAACGCACTGAAGCTTTCTTT